This TCR beta chain was sequenced during a study of cytotoxic CD8 clonotypes in ibrutinib-treated CLL. Study details: There were, on average, over 250,000 productive templates and 85,000 to 95,000 productive rearrangements per sample.

Sequencing was performed with immunoSEQ multiplex PCR; in TCRdb, only in-frame clones are kept and a portion is missing. Of fewer than 150,000 clones detected, 80% to 90% appear once; the ten largest clones hold about 3.3%. The V gene lost 0 bases and the J gene lost 9 bases, with 17 bases spanning the gap. The CDR3 runs to 16 residues. The germline V gene encodes CDR1 MGHRA and CDR2 YSYEKL. This clone has just one count. The antigen remains undetermined. Study-wide results and caveats: Rare overall, public clonotypes shrank or held steady under therapy.

The clonotype originates from a human donor with chronic lymphocytic leukemia. The rearrangement links TRBV4-1 to TRBJ1-4; D is uncertain. Sequences were derived from PBMCs, sampled after 24 months of ibrutinib treatment. The CDR3 sequence: CASSQDISQLGKKLFF. The CDR3 coding sequence is TGCGCCAGCAGCCAAGATATTTCCCAACTGGGGAAAAAACTGTTTTTT.